A single sample is the source of the 21 T cell receptor beta chains below, sequenced in a study of blood T cell repertoires in COVID-19. Produced via immunoSEQ multiplex PCR; TCRdb's table is partial and in-frame only. Of around 200,000 clones in the sample, approximately 87% were seen once. Sequencing was done on a sample of peripheral blood. Receptors originate from a man in his late teens or twenties with active or convalescent COVID-19.

This clone was counted a few times. V and J are TRBV19 and TRBJ1-5; D is unclear. Trimming left V 2 bases short and J 3 bases short, with 8 bases between. The germline V gene encodes CDR1 LNHDA and CDR2 SQIVND (reference sequence). The CDR3 runs to 14 residues. The CDR3 DNA is TGTGCCAGTAGTATAATTAGTTTCAATCAGCCCCAGCATTTT. This gives the protein CASSIISFNQPQHF.

V is TRBV11-2 and J is TRBJ2-7, with TRBD1 as a possible D gene (6 bases). With 3 bases removed from V and 3 bases from J, the gap between germline ends came to 9 bases. The CDR3 has 13 residues. Germline CDR1 reads SGHAT; CDR2 reads FQNNGV. The CDR3 coding sequence is TGTGCCAGCAGCTTCCAGGGGAGCTACGAGCAGTACTTC. This encodes CASSFQGSYEQYF.

The chain joins TRBV28 to TRBJ2-7; 7 nucleotides agree with TRBD2. The junction had 9 bases not matched to a gene; V was cut back by 10 bases and J by 0 bases. Looked up from germline, CDR1 is MDHEN and CDR2 is SYDVKM. CDR3 length: 14 amino acids. The CDR3 sequence: CATTLAASSYEQYV. The CDR3 DNA reads as TGTGCCACCACGCTAGCGGCGAGCTCCTACGAGCAGTACGTC.

The chain recombines TRBV6-2 or TRBV6-3 with TRBJ1-4; D is uncertain. The ends were cut back, 6 bases at V and 3 bases at J, with 11 bases in the middle. The CDR3 covers 14 residues. CDR1 and CDR2 from the germline V gene are MNHEY and SVGEGT. As DNA, the CDR3 is TGTGCCAGCAGCCCACTGGGAGCTAATGAAAAACTGTTTTTT. It codes for CASSPLGANEKLFF.

The CDR3 sequence: CSVVTSQGWTEAFF. CDR3 nucleotides: TGCAGCGTTGTAACATCCCAGGGCTGGACTGAAGCTTTCTTT. This sequence joins TRBV29-1 and TRBJ1-1; maybe TRBD1 (5 bases). This CDR3 comprises 14 residues. V lost 4 bases, J lost 5 bases, and 17 bases lay in between. In germline, CDR1 is SQVTM, CDR2 ANQGSEA.

This clone came up once. This chain links TRBV4-3 with TRBJ2-1; D might be TRBD2 (6 bases). This CDR3 region has 15 residues. V was trimmed by 4 bases and J by 0 bases, leaving 10 bases between them. The germline V gene has CDR1 LGHNA and CDR2 YSLEER. The CDR3 DNA reads TGCGCCAGCAGCCGGGAGGCTAGCTCCTACAATGAGCAGTTCTTC. Translated: CASSREASSYNEQFF.

V usage is TRBV19 and J usage is TRBJ1-4, with TRBD1 matching 8 bases. The CDR3 runs 17 residues. Germline loops: CDR1 LNHDA, CDR2 SQIVND (reference sequence). V lost 6 bases to trimming and J lost 5 bases; unmatched junction nucleotides: 14. The CDR3: CASSTDRMGQENEKLFF. Here the CDR3 DNA reads TGTGCCAGTAGCACGGATCGGATGGGACAGGAAAATGAAAAACTGTTTTTT.

This chain connects TRBV5-4 to TRBJ2-1; 9 nucleotides line up with TRBD2. The CDR3 totals 15 residues. Per germline, CDR1 SGHNT and CDR2 YYREEE (reference sequence). J gave up 8 bases and V 0 bases, and 6 bases lay outside the gene matches. The CDR3 spells CASSLGGRAAYEQFF. In nucleotides, the CDR3 is TGTGCCAGCAGCTTGGGCGGGAGGGCCGCCTATGAGCAGTTCTTC.

In this sample, this clone turned up once. CDR3 in amino acids: CASSPRGSSYNEQFF. As DNA, the CDR3 is TGTGCCAGCAGCCCAAGGGGCAGCTCCTACAATGAGCAGTTCTTC. The gene calls are TRBV9 and TRBJ2-1; TRBD1 is a possible D gene (5 bases). CDR3 size: 15 residues. The germline CDR1 and CDR2 sequences are SGDLS and YYNGEE. The V gene lost 4 bases and the J gene lost 0 bases, with 11 bases spanning the gap.

The chain is built from TRBV6-5 and TRBJ2-2, with 10 bases identical to TRBD2. The CDR3 runs 15 residues. CDR1 and CDR2 (germline): MNHEY, SVGAGI. Losses at the gene ends were 6 bases for V and 7 bases for J; bases not matched to a gene: 8. DNA for the CDR3: TGTGCCAGCAGGGGAAGCGGGAGGGCCCTCGGGGAGCTGTTTTTT. It is translated as CASRGSGRALGELFF.

This rearrangement joins TRBV25-1 to TRBJ2-2; 9 bases are a match to TRBD2. The germline V gene encodes CDR1 MGHDK and CDR2 SYGVNS. V lost 2 bases and J lost 8; bases outside the gene matches: 9. The length of the CDR3 is 16 residues. CDR3 residues: CASSELAGGSGGELFF. CDR3 DNA: TGTGCCAGCAGTGAACTTGCGGGAGGGTCGGGAGGGGAGCTGTTTTTT. The variable domain in full, with the rest retrieved from reference TRBV25-1 and TRBJ2-2, is EADIYQTPRYLVIGTGKKITLECSQTMGHDKMYWYQQDPGMELHLIHYSYGVNSTEKGDLSSESTVSRIRTEHFPLTLESARPSHTSQYLCASSELAGGSGGELFFGEGSRLTVL.

V gene TRBV4-3 combines with J gene TRBJ2-7; 8 nucleotides agree with TRBD1. This CDR3 region has 19 residues. The junction had 14 bases not matched to a gene; V was cut back by 1 base and J by 0 bases. Germline V gene lookup returns CDR1 LGHNA and CDR2 YSLEER. The CDR3 sequence is CASSQGLKTPGTGSYEQYF. DNA of the CDR3: TGCGCCAGCAGCCAAGGACTAAAAACGCCCGGGACAGGCTCCTACGAGCAGTACTTC.

About this clone: At the DNA level, this CDR3 is encoded by other sequences in the same sample as well. The CDR3: CASSVGSSYNEQFF. CDR3 nucleotides: TGTGCCAGCAGCGTAGGGAGCTCCTACAATGAGCAGTTCTTC. The chain is built from TRBV9 and TRBJ2-1; D gene ambiguous. Deletions cut 0 bases from V and 0 bases from J, with 4 bases between. This CDR3 contains 14 residues. The germline gives CDR1 SGDLS, CDR2 YYNGEE.

The chain joins TRBV5-6 to TRBJ2-1, with D unresolved. This CDR3 region has 15 residues. CDR1 and CDR2 from the germline V gene are SGHDT and YYEEEE. Trimming pared 0 bases from V and 2 bases from J, leaving 9 bases between. The CDR3 nucleotides read TGTGCCAGCAGCTTGGGGAGCATTGCCTACAATGAGCAGTTCTTC. Protein product: CASSLGSIAYNEQFF. Full variable domain (rest looked up from reference TRBV5-6 and TRBJ2-1): DAGVTQSPTHLIKTRGQQVTLRCSPKSGHDTVSWYQQALGQGPQFIFQYYEEEERQRGNFPDRFSGHQFPNYSSELNVNALLLGDSALYLCASSLGSIAYNEQFFGPGTRLTVL.

The V call is TRBV29-1, the J call TRBJ2-2, with D maybe TRBD2 (7 bases). The CDR3 extends over 15 amino acids. The V end lost 4 bases, the J end lost 1 base, and 13 bases lay between the germline ends. CDR1 SQVTM and CDR2 ANQGSEA come from the germline V gene. The CDR3 DNA follows: TGCAGCGTTGGATTCGGGGGGCGGAACACCGGGGAGCTGTTTTTT. Translating it yields CSVGFGGRNTGELFF.

The rearrangement links TRBV15 to TRBJ2-1; TRBD2 agrees at 11 bases. The CDR3 is 17 residues long. Per the germline V gene, CDR1 is LNHNV and CDR2 is YYDKDF (reference sequence). Trimming at V came to 3 bases and at J to 7 bases, leaving 11 bases not matched to a gene. The CDR3 sequence is CATSSVVLAGVGNEQFF. The CDR3 bases are TGTGCCACCAGCAGCGTTGTACTAGCGGGAGTAGGAAATGAGCAGTTCTTC.

The V and J genes are TRBV7-9 and TRBJ1-1, with D perhaps matching TRBD1 (6 bases). The ends were cut back, 5 bases at V and 1 base at J, with 11 bases in the middle. In germline, CDR1 is SEHNR, CDR2 FQNEAQ (reference sequence). CDR3 length: 14 residues. The chain's CDR3 is CASSLQGPNTEAFF. CDR3 coding DNA: TGTGCCAGCAGCCTACAGGGACCGAACACTGAAGCTTTCTTT.

The chain combines TRBV2 with TRBJ1-3, with 11 nucleotides matching TRBD1. V shed 8 bases and J 3 bases; nucleotides not matched to a gene: 3. Germline CDR1 SNHLY, CDR2 FYNNEI. CDR3 length: 14 residues. CDR3 amino acids: CASGDRGDGNTIYF. CDR3 in DNA: TGTGCCAGCGGGGACAGGGGGGATGGAAACACCATATATTTT. Complete variable domain (other parts from reference TRBV2 and TRBJ1-3): EPEVTQTPSHQVTQMGQEVILRCVPISNHLYFYWYRQILGQKVEFLVSFYNNEISEKSEIFDDQFSVERPDGSNFTLKIRSTKLEDSAMYFCASGDRGDGNTIYFGEGSWLTVV.

The chain carries TRBV9 and TRBJ2-2, with D perhaps matching TRBD2 (5 bases). Germline V gives CDR1 SGDLS, CDR2 YYNGEE. The CDR3 is 16 residues long. V lost 0 bases, J lost 4 bases, and 13 bases lay in between. This CDR3 reads CASSVGEPRGTGELFF. The CDR3 DNA sequence: TGTGCCAGCAGCGTAGGGGAGCCCCGGGGCACCGGGGAGCTGTTTTTT.

The J gene is TRBJ1-2, the V gene TRBV10-3; a possible D gene is TRBD1 (6 bases). CDR3 length: 14 amino acids. Looked up from germline, CDR1 is ENHRY and CDR2 is SYGVKD. Trimming took 0 bases from V and 10 from J, leaving 15 bases between them. In nucleotides, the CDR3 is TGTGCCATCAGTGAGTCGGGAGGGGGTGTGGACTACACCTTC. Protein sequence: CAISESGGGVDYTF.

There are a few counts of this clone. This chain uses TRBV19 with TRBJ1-1, with TRBD1 matching 8 bases. V was clipped by 1 base and J by 8 bases; unmatched bases: 6. Looked up from germline, CDR1 is LNHDA and CDR2 is SQIVND (reference sequence). The CDR3 contains 14 residues. The CDR3 coding sequence is TGTGCCAGTAGTATAGGCGGGACAGGTACAGAAGCTTTCTTT. Amino acids: CASSIGGTGTEAFF. Combining the CDR3 with reference TRBV19 and TRBJ1-1 gives the whole variable domain DGGITQSPKYLFRKEGQNVTLSCEQNLNHDAMYWYRQDPGQGLRLIYYSQIVNDFQKGDIAEGYSVSREKKESFPLTVTSAQKNPTAFYLCASSIGGTGTEAFFGQGTRLTVV.